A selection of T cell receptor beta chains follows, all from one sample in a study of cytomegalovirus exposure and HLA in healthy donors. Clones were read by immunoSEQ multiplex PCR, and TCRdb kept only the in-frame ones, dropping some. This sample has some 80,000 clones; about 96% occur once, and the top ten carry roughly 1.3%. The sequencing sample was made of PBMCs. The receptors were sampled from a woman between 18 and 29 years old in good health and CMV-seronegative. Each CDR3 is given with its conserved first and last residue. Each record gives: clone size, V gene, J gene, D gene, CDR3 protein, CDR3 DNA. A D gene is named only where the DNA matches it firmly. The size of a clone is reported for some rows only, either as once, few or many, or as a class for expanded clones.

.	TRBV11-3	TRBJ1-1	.	CASSLVDDTKITFF	TGTGCCAGCAGCTTAGTAGACGACACAAAGATTACTTTCTTT
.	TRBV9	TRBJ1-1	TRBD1	CASSETGQGTEAFF	TGTGCCAGCAGCGAGACGGGACAGGGAACTGAAGCTTTCTTT
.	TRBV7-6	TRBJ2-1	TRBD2	CASSRLAGGNEQFF	TGTGCCAGCAGTCGCCTAGCGGGAGGGAATGAGCAGTTCTTC
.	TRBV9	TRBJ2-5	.	CASSVAPSGAETQYF	TGTGCCAGCAGCGTAGCCCCCTCGGGTGCAGAGACCCAGTACTTC
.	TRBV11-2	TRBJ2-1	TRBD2	CASSPRRAGGSNEQFF	TGTGCCAGCAGCCCCCGGCGAGCGGGAGGGAGTAATGAGCAGTTCTTC
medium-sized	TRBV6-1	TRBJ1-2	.	CASTQGWGYGYTF	TGTGCCAGCACGCAGGGCTGGGGCTATGGCTACACCTTC
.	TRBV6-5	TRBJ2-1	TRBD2	CATRTGGGDEQFF	TGTGCCACTAGGACGGGAGGCGGGGATGAGCAGTTCTTC
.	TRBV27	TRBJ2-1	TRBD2	CASSSTLAGGSSYNEQFF	TGTGCCAGCAGTTCGACTCTAGCGGGCGGAAGCTCCTACAATGAGCAGTTCTTC
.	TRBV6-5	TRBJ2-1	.	CASSYLDSSSYNEQFF	TGTGCCAGCAGTTACTTGGACAGCAGCTCCTACAATGAGCAGTTCTTC
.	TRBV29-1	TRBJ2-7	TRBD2	CSVRGGLVGSYEQYF	TGCAGCGTTAGGGGCGGACTAGTAGGCTCCTACGAGCAGTACTTC
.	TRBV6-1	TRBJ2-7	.	CASSEGGGSYEQYF	TGTGCCAGCAGTGAAGGCGGCGGCTCCTACGAGCAGTACTTC
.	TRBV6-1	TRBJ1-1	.	CASSEWQAEAFF	TGTGCCAGCAGTGAATGGCAGGCTGAAGCTTTCTTT
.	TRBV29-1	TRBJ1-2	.	CSVPTTANQGYTF	TGCAGCGTTCCGACTACAGCGAACCAAGGCTACACCTTC
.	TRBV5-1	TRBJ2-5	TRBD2	CASSLVPSGKGETQYF	TGCGCCAGCAGCTTGGTACCTAGCGGTAAGGGAGAGACCCAGTACTTC
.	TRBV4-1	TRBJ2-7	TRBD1	CASRDSLASYEQYF	TGCGCCAGCCGGGACAGCCTGGCCTCGTACGAGCAGTACTTC
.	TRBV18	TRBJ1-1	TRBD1	CASSTGTGVNTEAFF	TGTGCCAGCTCAACGGGTACAGGGGTGAACACTGAAGCTTTCTTT
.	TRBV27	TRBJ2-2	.	CASSELRAGELFF	TGTGCCAGCAGTGAACTCAGGGCCGGGGAGCTGTTTTTT
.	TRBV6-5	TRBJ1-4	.	CASSRLGGNNEKLFF	TGTGCCAGCAGTCGGCTAGGGGGAAACAATGAAAAACTGTTTTTT
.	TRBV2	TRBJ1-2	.	CASSDPGRPNYGYTF	TGTGCCAGCAGTGACCCAGGGAGGCCTAACTATGGCTACACCTTC
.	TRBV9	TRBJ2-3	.	CASSFEGRDTQYF	TGTGCCAGCAGCTTCGAGGGGAGGGATACGCAGTATTTT
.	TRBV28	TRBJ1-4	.	CASSLGRPNEKLFF	TGTGCCAGCAGTTTGGGCAGACCTAATGAAAAACTGTTTTTT
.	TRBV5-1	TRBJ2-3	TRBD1	CASNNRGQSADTQYF	TGCGCCAGCAACAACAGGGGGCAGTCCGCAGATACGCAGTATTTT
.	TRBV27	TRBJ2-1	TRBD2	CASSLGLAGGQSYNEQFF	TGTGCCAGCAGTTTAGGACTAGCGGGAGGGCAGTCCTACAATGAGCAGTTCTTC
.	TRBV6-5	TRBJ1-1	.	CASSYERGTEAFF	TGTGCCAGCAGTTACGAACGGGGCACTGAAGCTTTCTTT
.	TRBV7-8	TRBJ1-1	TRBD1	CASSSYGTGEAFF	TGTGCCAGCAGCTCATACGGGACAGGGGAGGCTTTCTTT
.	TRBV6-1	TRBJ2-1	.	CASSVFSGIGQTNEQFF	TGTGCCAGCAGTGTTTTCTCGGGGATAGGACAGACTAATGAGCAGTTCTTC
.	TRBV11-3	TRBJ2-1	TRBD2	CASSLGLAGGYEQFF	TGTGCCAGCAGCTTAGGACTAGCGGGAGGGTATGAGCAGTTCTTC
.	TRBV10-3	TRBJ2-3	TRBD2	CAISEWSSGRAAQYF	TGTGCCATCAGTGAGTGGTCTAGCGGGAGGGCCGCGCAGTATTTT
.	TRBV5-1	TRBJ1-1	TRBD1	CASSPGQGWYTEAFF	TGCGCCAGCAGCCCTGGACAGGGGTGGTACACTGAAGCTTTCTTT
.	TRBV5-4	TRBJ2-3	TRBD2	CASSLLAGGVDTQYF	TGTGCCAGCAGCTTACTAGCGGGAGGGGTGGATACGCAGTATTTT
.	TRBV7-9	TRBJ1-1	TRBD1	CASSLAGTGAGTEAFF	TGTGCCAGCAGCTTAGCCGGGACAGGGGCGGGCACTGAAGCTTTCTTT
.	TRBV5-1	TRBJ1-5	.	CASSLGGSQPQHF	TGCGCCAGCAGCTTGGGAGGTTCACAGCCCCAGCATTTT
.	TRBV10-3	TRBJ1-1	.	CAISRINPGISMNTEAFF	TGTGCCATCAGTAGAATAAACCCGGGAATAAGTATGAACACTGAAGCTTTCTTT
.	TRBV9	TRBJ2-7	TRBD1	CASSPTGTVPYEQYF	TGTGCCAGCAGCCCCACCGGGACAGTTCCCTACGAGCAGTACTTC
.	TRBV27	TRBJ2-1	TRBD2	CASSPAGLAGVGSYNEQFF	TGTGCCAGCAGCCCCGCGGGACTAGCGGGAGTTGGTTCCTACAATGAGCAGTTCTTC
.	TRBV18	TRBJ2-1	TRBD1	CASSPRTGTGSYNEQFF	TGTGCCAGCTCACCGCGAACCGGGACAGGCTCCTACAATGAGCAGTTCTTC
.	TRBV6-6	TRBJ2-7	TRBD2	CASGDLAGGHHEQYF	TGTGCCAGCGGGGACCTAGCGGGAGGCCACCACGAGCAGTACTTC
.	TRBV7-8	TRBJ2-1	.	CASSLGVKINEQFF	TGTGCCAGCAGCTTAGGCGTCAAGATCAATGAGCAGTTCTTC
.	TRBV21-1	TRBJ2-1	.	CASSKAGDGNEQFF	TGTGCCAGCAGCAAAGCGGGAGACGGTAATGAGCAGTTCTTC
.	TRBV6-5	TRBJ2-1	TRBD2	CASSLRLAGGVNEQFF	TGTGCCAGCAGTTTAAGACTAGCGGGAGGAGTCAATGAGCAGTTCTTC
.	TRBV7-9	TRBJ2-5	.	CASRPPTSTLQETQYF	TGTGCCAGCAGACCTCCTACTTCAACCCTACAAGAGACCCAGTACTTC
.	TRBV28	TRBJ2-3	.	CASSLRSTQYF	TGTGCCAGCAGCCTCCGTAGTACGCAGTATTTT
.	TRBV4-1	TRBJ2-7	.	CASSQVTESSYEQYF	TGCGCCAGCAGCCAAGTCACAGAAAGCTCCTACGAGCAGTACTTC
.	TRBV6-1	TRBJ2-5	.	CASSEYQTEETQYF	TGTGCCAGCAGTGAATATCAGACAGAGGAGACCCAGTACTTC
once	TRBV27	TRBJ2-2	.	CASSAPGTGELFF	TGTGCCAGCAGCGCCCCGGGGACCGGGGAGCTGTTTTTT
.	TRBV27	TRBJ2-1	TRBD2	CASSLSWLAGLYNEQFF	TGTGCCAGCAGTTTATCCTGGCTAGCGGGACTATACAATGAGCAGTTCTTC
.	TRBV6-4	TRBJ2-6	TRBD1	CANRVDRARASGANVLTF	TGTGCCAACAGAGTGGACAGGGCCAGGGCTAGCGGGGCCAACGTCCTGACTTTC
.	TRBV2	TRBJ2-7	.	CASSVQQASYEQYF	TGTGCCAGCAGTGTTCAGCAGGCAAGCTACGAGCAGTACTTC
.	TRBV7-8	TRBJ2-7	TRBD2	CASSFQRGGLAGDGQYF	TGTGCCAGCAGCTTCCAACGAGGAGGACTAGCGGGAGATGGGCAGTACTTC
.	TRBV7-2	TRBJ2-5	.	CASSSRPGETQYF	TGTGCCAGCAGTTCTAGACCGGGGGAGACCCAGTACTTC
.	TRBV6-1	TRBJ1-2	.	CASSEIGTRVYGYTF	TGTGCCAGCAGCGAAATCGGGACAAGAGTCTATGGCTACACCTTC
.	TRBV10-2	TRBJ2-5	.	CASSPMGRSQETQYF	TGCGCCAGCAGCCCCATGGGGCGGTCGCAAGAGACCCAGTACTTC
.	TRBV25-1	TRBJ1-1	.	CASRPTGGIYTEAFF	TGTGCCAGCAGGCCGACAGGTGGCATTTACACTGAAGCTTTCTTT
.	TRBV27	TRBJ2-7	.	CASRGRGVPYEQYF	TGTGCCAGCAGGGGCCGTGGCGTACCCTACGAGCAGTACTTC
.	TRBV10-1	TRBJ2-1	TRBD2	CASSATERDYNEQFF	TGCGCCAGCAGTGCGACTGAGCGGGACTACAATGAGCAGTTCTTC
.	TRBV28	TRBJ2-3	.	CASSLYTTDTQYF	TGTGCCAGCAGTTTATACACGACAGATACGCAGTATTTT
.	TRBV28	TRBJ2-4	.	CASSISRWGVAKNIQYF	TGTGCCAGCAGTATTTCCCGGTGGGGCGTAGCCAAAAACATTCAGTACTTC
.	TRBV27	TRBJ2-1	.	CASTINGLGTVSDEQFF	TGTGCCAGTACTATTAATGGCCTAGGAACCGTGAGCGATGAGCAGTTCTTC
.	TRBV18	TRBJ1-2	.	CASSADSYGYTF	TGTGCCAGCTCAGCAGACAGCTATGGCTACACCTTC
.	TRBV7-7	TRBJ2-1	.	CASSPSSYNEQFF	TGTGCCAGCTCGCCCAGCTCCTACAATGAGCAGTTCTTC